Below are 24 T cell receptor beta chains sequenced from a single sample in a study of Graves' ophthalmopathy and Graves' hyperthyroidism. TCR beta CDR3 amplification used RNA transcripts. RT-PCR was first run with HTBI primers, then multiplex PCR in a second round. TCRdb re-derived calls from the multiplex PCR reads in MiXCR, one entry per CDR3 protein. The table shows 360,000 or so distinct CDR3 sequences, with around 20% occurring only once. Sequencing used peripheral blood. The origin of the receptors is a woman aged 18-29 years with Graves' ophthalmopathy.

In this sample, this clonotype turned up many times. The CDR3 region has the DNA TGTGCCAGCAGCTTAGACCGTGGCGTCACTGAAGCTTTCTTT. It codes for CASSLDRGVTEAFF. The chain combines TRBV7-2 with TRBJ1-1, with no clear D. Germline V lookup: CDR1 SGHTA, CDR2 FQGNSA. CDR3 length: 14 residues. Between the trimmed V and J ends, which lost 1 base and 4 bases, there was a span of 10 bases.

The J gene is TRBJ1-2, the V gene TRBV28; no clear D. The germline V and J ends were trimmed by 7 bases and 4 bases, with 13 bases remaining between them. CDR1 MDHEN and CDR2 SYDVKM come from the germline V gene. This CDR3 contains 13 residues. The CDR3 DNA reads as TGTGCCAGCACCCCAGCGGGCAGCTATGGCTACACCTTC. Its protein is CASTPAGSYGYTF.

This clonotype has at least ten counts. The genes are TRBV7-6 and TRBJ2-5; 7 nucleotides line up with TRBD2. This CDR3 has 15 residues. Germline V gene lookup returns CDR1 SGHVS and CDR2 FNYEAQ. Trimming took 0 bases from V and 3 from J; bases not matched to a gene: 4. The CDR3 nucleotides are TGTGCCAGCAGCTTAGCGGGCCTAGCGGAAGAGACCCAGTACTTC. Translating it yields CASSLAGLAEETQYF.

There are many counts of this clonotype. The genes are TRBV29-1 and TRBJ1-1; D is undetermined. This CDR3 comprises 10 residues. CDR1 and CDR2 (germline): SQVTM, ANQGSEA. V lost 1 base and J 11 bases, leaving 8 bases between the germline ends. The CDR3 sequence is CSVEGGSAFF. CDR3 nucleotides: TGCAGCGTTGAAGGTGGTAGTGCTTTCTTT.

This clonotype was counted many times. The chain uses TRBV29-1 and TRBJ1-1; the D is unclear. The CDR3 length is 14 residues. Germline CDR1 SQVTM, CDR2 ANQGSEA. V dropped 0 bases and J dropped 1 base, with 9 bases sitting between them. CDR3 region: CSVEEPRGNTEAFF. The CDR3 DNA sequence: TGCAGCGTTGAAGAGCCCCGGGGGAACACTGAAGCTTTCTTT. The full variable domain, with the rest looked up from reference TRBV29-1 and TRBJ1-1, is SAVISQKPSRDICQRGTSLTIQCQVDSQVTMMFWYRQQPGQSLTLIATANQGSEATYESGFVIDKFPISRPNLTFSTLTVSNMSPEDSSIYLCSVEEPRGNTEAFFGQGTRLTVV.

This clonotype has at least ten counts. J is TRBJ1-5 and V is TRBV12-3 or TRBV12-4; D unresolved. The CDR3 is made up of 14 amino acids. The V gene lost 5 bases and the J gene lost 5 bases, with 13 bases spanning the gap. The CDR3: CASSPGRVYQPQHF. Here the CDR3 DNA reads TGTGCCAGCAGTCCCGGACGGGTCTATCAGCCCCAGCATTTT.

This chain uses TRBV12-3 or TRBV12-4 with TRBJ1-2; D not certain. Trimming took off 6 bases at V and 0 bases at J, with 17 bases between the two ends. CDR3 length: 16 residues. CDR3 in DNA: TGTGCCAGCAGCCGCCTCTTAGATACAGCTAACTATGGCTACACCTTC. Protein product: CASSRLLDTANYGYTF.

This clonotype was detected ten times or more. The gene calls are TRBV28 and TRBJ2-7; TRBD1 aligns across 7 bases. Germline V gene sequence: CDR1 MDHEN, CDR2 SYDVKM. The CDR3 has 13 residues. Trimming cost V 3 bases and J 4 bases; bases outside gene matches: 3. CDR3 sequence (DNA): TGTGCCAGCAGTTTTCGACAGGGATACGAGCAGTACTTC. Amino acid sequence: CASSFRQGYEQYF.

This clonotype was picked up a small number of times. The chain recombines TRBV6-1 with TRBJ2-7, with D perhaps TRBD1 (6 bases). The germline V and J ends were trimmed by 6 bases and 5 bases, with 11 bases remaining between them. Germline CDR1 MNHNS, CDR2 SASEGT. The CDR3 spans 12 residues. CDR3 protein: CASRTGLHEQYF. The CDR3 DNA reads as TGTGCCAGCAGAACAGGGTTACACGAGCAGTACTTC.

In its sample, this clonotype was seen many times. V is TRBV27 and J is TRBJ2-7, with D possibly being TRBD1 (6 bases). The V gene's germline CDR1 is MNHEY and CDR2 SMNVEV (reference sequence). The germline V and J ends were trimmed by 6 bases and 7 bases, with 25 bases remaining between them. The CDR3 loop spans 16 amino acids. CDR3 sequence: CASSRKPGHLPGEQYF. CDR3 DNA: TGTGCCAGCAGCCGGAAGCCGGGACACCTACCGGGGGAGCAGTACTTC.

This clonotype was recorded at least ten times. The chain uses TRBV6-2 or TRBV6-3 and TRBJ1-5; no firm D call. Trimming removed 0 bases at V and 0 bases at J, with 6 bases between. CDR1 MNHEY and CDR2 SVGEGT come from the germline V gene. The CDR3 length is 15 residues. The CDR3 protein is CASSYSVDSNQPQHF. The CDR3 bases are TGTGCCAGCAGTTACTCGGTAGATAGCAATCAGCCCCAGCATTTT.

This clonotype was seen repeatedly, ten times or more. The chain recombines TRBV11-2 with TRBJ2-4; no definite D call. Trimming shortened V by 7 bases and J by 0 bases, and 13 bases separated the two germline ends. Germline loops: CDR1 SGHAT, CDR2 FQNNGV. The CDR3 spans 15 residues. CDR3 DNA: TGTGCCAGCACACACTCCTCGCGAGCCAAAAACATTCAGTACTTC. As protein: CASTHSSRAKNIQYF.

This clonotype has ten or more counts. V gene TRBV30 combines with J gene TRBJ2-7, with TRBD2 matching 8 bases. The CDR3 covers 14 residues. Germline values: CDR1 GTSNPN, CDR2 SVGIG (reference sequence). The trim removed 6 bases at V and 2 bases at J, leaving 9 bases unmatched. This CDR3 reads CACRGLGLAYEQYF. As DNA, the CDR3 is TGTGCCTGCCGCGGCCTGGGACTAGCCTACGAGCAGTACTTC.

There are many counts of this clonotype. The chain uses TRBV5-1 and TRBJ1-1; D uncertain. Germline assignment: CDR1 SGHRS and CDR2 YFSETQ. V was trimmed by 3 bases and J by 5 bases, leaving 14 bases between them. CDR3 size: 14 residues. CDR3 in DNA: TGCGCCAGCAGCTCCGAGGCCAAGGGAACTGAAGCTTTCTTT. This translates into CASSSEAKGTEAFF.

This clonotype was counted ten times or more. The chain joins TRBV6-1 to TRBJ2-7, with D perhaps given as TRBD1 or TRBD2 (5 bases each). V was pared by 5 bases and J by 1 base, with 15 bases between. The V gene's germline CDR1 is MNHNS and CDR2 SASEGT. The CDR3 runs to 15 residues. This chain's CDR3 is CASSPQGSGSYEQYF. Written as DNA, the CDR3 is TGTGCCAGCAGTCCGCAGGGAAGCGGATCCTACGAGCAGTACTTC.

V is TRBV9 and J is TRBJ1-5; D not resolved. V lost 0 bases to trimming and J lost 5 bases, with 9 bases between them. The germline V gene has CDR1 SGDLS and CDR2 YYNGEE. This CDR3 contains 14 residues. This CDR3 is CASSVGSRDQPQHF. Written as DNA, the CDR3 is TGTGCCAGCAGCGTAGGGTCGCGGGATCAGCCCCAGCATTTT.

The chain joins TRBV6-5 to TRBJ2-5; 9 bases map to TRBD1. The CDR3 is 17 residues long. The V and J ends lost 3 bases and 3 bases, in that order; junction bases with no gene match: 11. Germline V CDR1 and CDR2: MNHEY, SVGAGI. This CDR3 is CASSYFSPGQGKETQYF. The CDR3 region has the DNA TGTGCCAGCAGTTATTTCTCACCGGGACAGGGAAAAGAGACCCAGTACTTC.

The chain is built from TRBV7-2 and TRBJ1-1; D is undetermined. CDR3 length: 9 amino acids. V lost 7 bases and J lost 11, with 8 bases in between. Germline CDR1 and CDR2: SGHTA and FQGNSA. The CDR3 loop is CASNPRAFF. The CDR3 region has the DNA TGTGCCAGCAACCCCCGCGCTTTCTTT.

This clonotype was detected many times. The chain uses TRBV12-3 or TRBV12-4 and TRBJ1-1, with D unclear. V lost 3 bases, J lost 0 bases, and 8 bases lay in between. The CDR3 length is 14 residues. CDR3 residues: CASSLTPMNTEAFF. The CDR3 nucleotides read TGTGCCAGCAGTTTGACGCCCATGAACACTGAAGCTTTCTTT.

The table lists this clonotype with many counts. The J gene is TRBJ1-2, the V gene TRBV12-3 or TRBV12-4; the D is unclear. The germline V and J ends were trimmed by 7 bases and 4 bases, with 19 bases remaining between them. The CDR3 length is 15 residues. The CDR3 sequence: CASTSRRGDSYGYTF. In DNA, the CDR3 is TGTGCCAGCACCTCCCGGCGGGGAGACTCCTATGGCTACACCTTC.

The gene calls are TRBV10-3 and TRBJ1-1, with D uncertain. CDR3 length: 14 amino acids. V lost 3 bases, J lost 1 base, and 9 bases lay in between. The germline CDR1 and CDR2 sequences are ENHRY and SYGVKD. CDR3 region: CAISEFIGNTEAFF. The CDR3 DNA reads as TGTGCCATCAGTGAATTTATCGGGAACACTGAAGCTTTCTTT.

This clonotype was seen many times. The genes are TRBV28 and TRBJ1-5; 10 positions match TRBD1. Per germline, CDR1 MDHEN and CDR2 SYDVKM. CDR3 length: 14 amino acids. The junction had 1 base not matched to a gene; V was cut back by 6 bases and J by 2 bases. CDR3 sequence: CASRTGGGNQPQHF. CDR3 in DNA: TGTGCCAGCAGGACAGGGGGCGGCAATCAGCCCCAGCATTTT.

This clonotype was seen a handful of times. The genes are TRBV7-2 and TRBJ2-6; 8 bases are a match to TRBD2. The germline V gene encodes CDR1 SGHTA and CDR2 FQGNSA. CDR3 size: 15 residues. J was trimmed by 0 bases and V by 8 bases; bases with no gene match: 3. CDR3 nucleotides: TGTGCCAGCTTAGCGGGACCCTCTGGGGCCAACGTCCTGACTTTC. Its protein is CASLAGPSGANVLTF.

This clonotype has at least ten counts. This chain uses TRBV28 with TRBJ2-5, with D tentatively TRBD1 (6 bases). The CDR3 consists of 12 residues. Germline-derived CDR1 and CDR2 are MDHEN and SYDVKM. Trimming removed 6 bases at V and 4 bases at J, with 9 bases between. The CDR3 sequence is CASRDRRETQYF. DNA for the CDR3: TGTGCCAGCAGGGACAGAAGAGAGACCCAGTACTTC.